One sample yielded the 23 T cell receptor beta chains listed below, sequenced in a study of blood T cell repertoires in COVID-19. The assay was immunoSEQ multiplex PCR, and TCRdb's table has in-frame clones only and misses some. Altogether 200,000 to 250,000 clones are present, approximately 85% being singletons, with the ten largest covering approximately 8.1%. The sequencing sample was made of peripheral blood. All receptors derive from a woman in her forties or fifties with active or convalescent COVID-19.

This rearrangement joins TRBV19 to TRBJ1-5, with D hard to call. Germline values: CDR1 LNHDA, CDR2 SQIVND (reference sequence). The CDR3 length is 13 residues. The V end was cut by 3 bases, the J end by 7 bases, with 10 bases between. Written as DNA, the CDR3 is TGTGCCAGTAGTATGGAGCGGTTGCAGCCCCAGCATTTT. Its translation is CASSMERLQPQHF.

To note about this clone: It is unclear where the CDR3 begins or ends on the DNA, so no DNA is shown, and the CDR3 is as TCRdb lists it. The rearrangement joins TRBV11-2 to TRBJ1-5; the table's D gene call, TRBD1, was not cross checked with the DNA. Germline CDR1 is SGHAT and CDR2 is FQNNGV. Ends included, the CDR3 has 13 residues. CDR3 residues: CASSWGQGTAEHF.

The chain combines TRBV10-1 with TRBJ2-1, with 8 bases matching TRBD2. The length of the CDR3 is 14 residues. CDR1 is WNHNN, CDR2 SYGVQD, per germline (reference sequence). V lost 4 bases to trimming and J lost 4 bases; unmatched junction nucleotides: 3. CDR3 loop: CASSAAGGYNEQFF. In DNA form, the CDR3 reads TGCGCCAGCAGTGCTGCGGGGGGATACAATGAGCAGTTCTTC.

The chain couples TRBV11-2 to TRBJ1-5, with D possibly matching TRBD1 (5 bases). CDR3 size: 16 residues. V lost 3 bases, J lost 1 base, and 13 bases lay in between. CDR1 SGHAT and CDR2 FQNNGV come from the germline V gene. The DNA for the CDR3 is TGTGCCAGCAGCTTGTGGGACGGGGGAAGCAATCAGCCCCAGCATTTT. Its translation: CASSLWDGGSNQPQHF.

This clone was seen a handful of times. This sequence joins TRBV6-5 and TRBJ1-4; a weak D match, TRBD1 (5 bases). Trimming took 7 bases from V and 4 from J, leaving 16 bases between them. The CDR3 runs 15 residues. Germline V gene sequence: CDR1 MNHEY, CDR2 SVGAGI. Written as DNA, the CDR3 is TGTGCCAGCACCAGTCGGGGGTCCGGTAATGAAAAACTGTTTTTT. The encoded protein is CASTSRGSGNEKLFF.

The rearrangement uses TRBV28 and TRBJ2-7, with TRBD1 matching over 9 bases. The CDR3 is made up of 12 amino acids. Germline lookup yields CDR1 MDHEN and CDR2 SYDVKM. Unmatched junction bases numbered 0, after V lost 6 bases and J lost 3 bases. The CDR3 reads CASRGQGYEQYV. CDR3 sequence (DNA): TGTGCCAGCAGGGGACAGGGCTACGAGCAGTACGTC.

The rearrangement joins TRBV3-1 (or the pseudogene TRBV3-2) to TRBJ1-1; the D is unclear. The length of the CDR3 is 11 residues. Trimming took 6 bases from V and 7 from J, leaving 9 bases between them. Germline lookup yields CDR1 LGHDT and CDR2 YNNKEL (reference sequence). CDR3 protein: CASRVGDEAFF. The CDR3 DNA is TGTGCCAGCAGGGTCGGAGATGAAGCTTTCTTT.

The J gene is TRBJ2-1, the V gene TRBV27; 11 nucleotides agree with TRBD2. There are 15 residues in the CDR3. CDR1 MNHEY and CDR2 SMNVEV come from the germline V gene (reference sequence). V was clipped by 2 bases and J by 4 bases; unmatched bases: 1. In DNA, the CDR3 is TGTGCCAGCAGTTTAACTAGCGGGGGTTACAATGAGCAGTTCTTC. This encodes CASSLTSGGYNEQFF.

The chain joins TRBV28 to TRBJ2-5, with a tentative D call TRBD2 (7 bases). Germline values: CDR1 MDHEN, CDR2 SYDVKM. This CDR3 comprises 15 residues. The V gene lost 6 bases and the J gene lost 5 bases, with 19 bases spanning the gap. CDR3 loop: CASSSTQGGGETQYF. The CDR3 DNA sequence: TGTGCCAGCAGCTCGACTCAAGGGGGAGGGGAGACCCAGTACTTC.

In its sample, this clone was seen a few times. V usage is TRBV28 and J usage is TRBJ2-7, with D possibly matching TRBD1 (6 bases). The V gene lost 3 bases and the J gene lost 10 bases, with 13 bases spanning the gap. CDR1 and CDR2 from the germline V gene are MDHEN and SYDVKM. The CDR3 runs 12 residues. The CDR3 sequence is CASSLPRGPQYF. CDR3 coding DNA: TGTGCCAGCAGTTTGCCCAGGGGTCCCCAGTACTTC. The full variable domain, in which reference TRBV28 and TRBJ2-7 provide the parts outside the CDR3, is DVKVTQSSRYLVKRTGEKVFLECVQDMDHENMFWYRQDPGLGLRLIYFSYDVKMKEKGDIPEGYSVSREKKERFSLILESASTNQTSMYLCASSLPRGPQYFGPGTRLTVT.

The genes are TRBV5-1 and TRBJ2-1, with a tentative D call TRBD2 (5 bases). Germline loops: CDR1 SGHRS, CDR2 YFSETQ. The CDR3 has 16 residues. The V end lost 0 bases, the J end lost 2 bases, and 12 bases lay between the germline ends. The CDR3 nucleotides are TGCGCCAGCAGCTTGGATCGGGGTGTGGCCTACAATGAGCAGTTCTTC. This codes for CASSLDRGVAYNEQFF.

V usage is TRBV28 and J usage is TRBJ1-1; 10 nucleotides line up with TRBD1. This CDR3 has 17 amino acids. V lost 6 bases to trimming and J lost 0 bases; unmatched junction nucleotides: 10. Germline-derived CDR1 and CDR2 are MDHEN and SYDVKM. CDR3 bases: TGTGCCAGCAGCCTCAGAGGGACAGGGGTCATGAACACTGAAGCTTTCTTT. Its translation: CASSLRGTGVMNTEAFF.

This clone was counted a single time. The gene calls are TRBV5-1 and TRBJ1-5, with D possibly being TRBD1 (6 bases). V lost 4 bases, J lost 5 bases, and 13 bases lay in between. The length of the CDR3 is 14 residues. Germline CDR1 and CDR2: SGHRS and YFSETQ. The CDR3 DNA follows: TGCGCCAGCAGCGAGGGGACACTCCATCAGCCCCAGCATTTT. As protein: CASSEGTLHQPQHF.

The V and J genes are TRBV28 and TRBJ1-5; D is possibly TRBD1 (6 bases). CDR1 and CDR2 (germline): MDHEN, SYDVKM. V dropped 4 bases and J dropped 5 bases, with 18 bases sitting between them. CDR3 length: 16 residues. The CDR3 spells CASSSRIGGADQPQHF. The CDR3 nucleotides read TGTGCCAGCAGTTCCAGAATAGGGGGGGCAGATCAGCCCCAGCATTTT.

The chain has TRBV5-4 and TRBJ1-2; D perhaps matches TRBD1 (6 bases). The CDR3 has 14 residues. Germline CDR1 and CDR2: SGHNT and YYREEE (reference sequence). With 3 bases removed from V and 7 bases from J, the gap between germline ends came to 16 bases. The CDR3 sequence is CASSWRASRGGYTF. In DNA, the CDR3 is TGTGCCAGCAGCTGGCGGGCTTCCAGGGGTGGCTACACCTTC.

The rearrangement joins TRBV7-9 to TRBJ1-6; D gene uncertain. The V gene lost 5 bases and the J gene lost 8 bases, with 19 bases spanning the gap. This CDR3 has 16 residues. The V gene's germline CDR1 is SEHNR and CDR2 FQNEAQ (reference sequence). CDR3 DNA: TGTGCCAGCAGCCCCCGCAGCGGTGGTGCGTATTCACCCCTCCACTTT. It yields the protein CASSPRSGGAYSPLHF.

V usage is TRBV10-2 and J usage is TRBJ1-5, with 8 bases fitting TRBD1. V lost 3 bases, J lost 5 bases, and 6 bases stayed unmatched. Germline V CDR1 and CDR2: WSHSY, SAAADI. There are 15 residues in the CDR3. CDR3 coding DNA: TGCGCCAGCAGTGACGTCCAGGGGGCTGATCAGCCCCAGCATTTT. Amino acid sequence: CASSDVQGADQPQHF.

The V call is TRBV4-1, the J call TRBJ1-2; D may be TRBD1 (6 bases). Germline loops: CDR1 MGHRA, CDR2 YSYEKL. The CDR3 runs to 14 residues. V was pared by 1 base and J by 7 bases, with 13 bases between. The CDR3 DNA follows: TGCGCCAGCAGCCAAGTCGGACAGTGGTTTGGCTACACCTTC. It translates to CASSQVGQWFGYTF.

DNA for the CDR3: TGTGCCAGCAGCTTTGACCAGGGAGGGGGTGGGCCCCAGCATTTT. This codes for CASSFDQGGGGPQHF. This chain links TRBV7-8 with TRBJ1-5; tentatively, D is TRBD1 (6 bases). Germline V gene sequence: CDR1 SGHVS, CDR2 FQNEAQ. This CDR3 region has 15 residues. Trimming shortened V by 3 bases and J by 9 bases, and 18 bases separated the two germline ends.

The chain carries TRBV7-6 and TRBJ1-1; 8 bases are a match to TRBD1. The V gene end was trimmed by 0 bases and the J gene end by 4 bases; junction bases not matched to a gene: 4. The CDR3 has 15 residues. The V gene's germline CDR1 is SGHVS and CDR2 FNYEAQ. CDR3: CASSLAQGARTEAFF. The CDR3 DNA follows: TGTGCCAGCAGCTTAGCGCAGGGGGCGCGCACTGAAGCTTTCTTT.

The V and J genes are TRBV7-9 and TRBJ1-5; 12 bases fit TRBD1. Trimming at V came to 5 bases and at J to 8 bases, leaving 10 bases not matched to a gene. Per germline, CDR1 SEHNR and CDR2 FQNEAQ (reference sequence). CDR3 length equals 16 residues. DNA for the CDR3: TGTGCCAGCAGCCGGATTGGGACAGGGGGCGGGAAGCCCCAGCATTTT. As protein: CASSRIGTGGGKPQHF.

The gene calls are TRBV3-1 (or the pseudogene TRBV3-2) and TRBJ2-7, with 9 positions matching TRBD1. V shed 4 bases and J 4 bases; nucleotides not matched to a gene: 8. Germline CDR1 LGHDT, CDR2 YNNKEL (reference sequence). The CDR3 contains 15 residues. Here the CDR3 DNA reads TGTGCCAGCAGCCTATCTGGGACAGGGACGTACGAGCAGTACTTC. Translated, it gives CASSLSGTGTYEQYF.

CDR3 region: CASSLRGLAGDTQYF. The CDR3 DNA reads as TGCGCCAGCAGCTTGAGGGGACTAGCTGGAGATACGCAGTATTTT. The rearrangement links TRBV5-1 to TRBJ2-3; 9 positions match TRBD2. Germline V CDR1 and CDR2: SGHRS, YFSETQ. V lost 1 base to trimming and J lost 5 bases; unmatched junction nucleotides: 5. The CDR3 consists of 15 residues.